This TCR beta chain was captured by sequencing in a study of T cell changes during pregnancy in multiple sclerosis. J lost 6 bases, V lost 5 bases, and 9 bases had no gene match. The V gene's germline CDR1 is SGHTA and CDR2 FQGNSA. The CDR3 is made up of 16 amino acids. Clones were sequenced by immunoSEQ multiplex PCR, and TCRdb holds only the in-frame ones, with some missing. The sample lists 40,000 to 55,000 clones, around 90% seen once, with under 9.5% in the top ten. The clonotype was recovered from a female donor with multiple sclerosis, enrolled in a pregnancy study. The material sequenced was CD8+ T cells from peripheral blood mononuclear cells, taken after pregnancy. The gene calls are TRBV7-2 and TRBJ2-1; 11 bases fit TRBD2. DNA for the CDR3: TGTGCCAGCAGCCTAGAGGCACTAGCGGGGGTCAATGAGCAGTTCTTC. Translating gives CASSLEALAGVNEQFF.